Listed below are T cell receptor beta chains from one sample, sequenced in a study of blood T cell repertoires in COVID-19. Clones were sequenced by immunoSEQ multiplex PCR, and TCRdb holds only the in-frame ones, with some missing. The profile shows about 180,000 clones, around nine tenths of them singletons. Sequenced sample: peripheral blood. The receptor source for this set is a woman aged 70-85 years with COVID-19, enrolled during active disease. Both conserved end residues are part of each CDR3. A D gene is named only where the DNA matches it firmly.

>TRBD2|TRBJ2-7|TRBV4-1
TGCGCCAGCAGCCAACCCGGGGGGGGGACTAGCGGCTACGAGCAGTACTTC
CASSQPGGGTSGYEQYF
>.|TRBJ1-2|TRBV7-3
TGTGCCAGCAGCGCCCCCATGACCGTGGAGGACACCTTC
CASSAPMTVEDTF
>.|TRBJ2-1|TRBV19
TGTGCCAGTAGTATGAGCCGAGGCTACAATGAGCAGTTCTTC
CASSMSRGYNEQFF
>.|TRBJ2-7|TRBV5-4
TGTGCCAGCAGCTTACAGATGGGTTCCTACGAGCAGTACTTC
CASSLQMGSYEQYF
>.|TRBJ1-5|TRBV7-2
TGTGCCAGCAGCCTGGCCCAGACAGGCTTCAATCAGCCCCAGCATTTT
CASSLAQTGFNQPQHF
>.|TRBJ1-1|TRBV6-5
TGTGCCAGCAGTTACGTGGCGAACACTGAAGCTTTCTTT
CASSYVANTEAFF
>.|TRBJ1-6|TRBV2
TGTGCCAGCAGTGAAGGGGTTTCTAGTTCACCCCTCCACTTT
CASSEGVSSSPLHF
>TRBD2|TRBJ2-2|TRBV4-2
TGTGCCAGCAGCCACGGACTAGCGGACACCGGGGAGCTGTTTTTT
CASSHGLADTGELFF
>TRBD1|TRBJ1-2|TRBV5-4
TGTGCCAGCAGCTCACTCGACAGGGGAGCTAACTATGGCTACACCTTC
CASSSLDRGANYGYTF
>.|TRBJ1-6|TRBV3-1/TRBV3-2
TGTGCCAGCAGTCAGGGGAATTCACCCCTCCACTTT
CASSQGNSPLHF
>.|TRBJ2-7|TRBV5-1
TGCGCCAGCAGCTTGTCACAGGGATACGAGCAGTACTTC
CASSLSQGYEQYF
>.|TRBJ1-2|TRBV30
TGTGCCTGGAAGGCACAGGGTGGTGGCTACACCTTC
CAWKAQGGGYTF
>TRBD1|TRBJ2-5|TRBV5-4
TGTGCCAGCAGCCCGGGACAGCAAGAGACCCAGTACTTC
CASSPGQQETQYF
>TRBD1|TRBJ2-7|TRBV28
TGTGCCAGCAGCTCCTTAGGACAGGGGTCCTACGAGCAGTACTTC
CASSSLGQGSYEQYF
>.|TRBJ2-7|TRBV5-1
TGCGCCAGCAGCCCGGGCGGGACGAACTCCTACGAGCAGTACTTC
CASSPGGTNSYEQYF
>.|TRBJ2-2|TRBV27
TGTGCCAGCAGGCAATCCGGGGTTGCGGGGGAGCTGTTTTTT
CASRQSGVAGELFF
>TRBD1|TRBJ1-4|TRBV7-2
TGTGCCAGCAGCCAGACAGGGCGATGGGAAAAACTGTTTTTT
CASSQTGRWEKLFF
>.|TRBJ2-2|TRBV7-3
TGTGCCAGCAGCCCAGCACAGGGGAGGACCGGGGAGCTGTTTTTT
CASSPAQGRTGELFF
>TRBD1|TRBJ1-1|TRBV19
TGTGCCAGTAACGTAATCAAGGGACAGCTGAACACTGAAGCTTTCTTT
CASNVIKGQLNTEAFF
>TRBD1|TRBJ1-2|TRBV2
TGTGCCAGCAGCGCCGGGACAGTCTATGGCTACACCTTC
CASSAGTVYGYTF